This T cell receptor beta chain was sequenced during a study of cytomegalovirus exposure and HLA in healthy donors. Study observations and caveats: Among the CMV-associated chains, three were confirmed in vitro as specific for CMV antigens. An analysis done earlier found most TCR beta V segments productive about 87% or about 30% of the time. With DRB1 most and HLA-C fewest, TCR association rates differed between HLA loci in a later analysis.

The germline V gene encodes CDR1 SGHAT and CDR2 FQNNGV. The V and J ends lost 0 bases and 2 bases respectively, with 5 bases between them. The CDR3 consists of 13 residues. On this clone itself: Its matching antigen is unknown.

Primers included in the PCR were 60 Vbeta and 13 Jbeta primers. Method: immunoSEQ multiplex PCR; TCRdb's copy keeps in-frame clones and lacks some. Of roughly 180,000 clones listed, around four fifths were seen once; the top ten hold approximately 1.3%. The sequence was collected from a man aged 25-45 years in good health and CMV-seronegative. The sequenced sample consisted of PBMCs. The chain combines TRBV11-2 with TRBJ2-7; D unclear. CDR3 bases: TGTGCCAGCAGCTTAGATACGGCCTACGAGCAGTACTTC. It specifies CASSLDTAYEQYF. Filled out from reference TRBV11-2 and TRBJ2-7, the complete variable domain reads EAGVAQSPRYKIIEKRQSVAFWCNPISGHATLYWYQQILGQGPKLLIQFQNNGVVDDSQLPKDRFSAERLKGVDSTLKIQPAKLEDSAVYLCASSLDTAYEQYFGPGTRLTVT.